These T cell receptor beta chains were read from a single sample in a study of CD8 T cells in Susac syndrome. TCRdb reprocessed the immunoSEQ multiplex PCR reads with MiXCR, giving one entry per CDR3 protein. The sample has more than 80,000 distinct CDR3 sequences; approximately 94% are singletons. The sample was CD8+ T cells from PBMCs. Every receptor here comes from a human donor with Susac syndrome. Both conserved end residues are part of each CDR3. Fields, in order: CDR3 length, V gene, clone size, J gene, D gene, CDR3 protein, CDR3 DNA. D genes are given only for firm matches. Expanded clones are given a class, and other clones once, few, many or no size at all.

len: 14; v_gene: TRBV12-3/TRBV12-4; abundance: once; j_gene: TRBJ2-5; d_gene: -; CDR3aa: CASTPDGPQETQYF; CDR3nt: TGTGCCAGCACCCCGGATGGGCCTCAAGAGACCCAGTACTTC
len: 9; v_gene: TRBV20-1; abundance: once; j_gene: TRBJ1-2; d_gene: -; CDR3aa: CSADIGYTF; CDR3nt: TGCAGTGCTGATATAGGCTACACCTTC
len: 13; v_gene: TRBV9; abundance: -; j_gene: TRBJ2-2; d_gene: -; CDR3aa: CASSVASGGKLFF; CDR3nt: TGTGCCAGCAGCGTAGCTTCAGGGGGGAAGCTGTTTTTT
len: 16; v_gene: TRBV9; abundance: -; j_gene: TRBJ2-2; d_gene: -; CDR3aa: CASSVTRGAGTGELFF; CDR3nt: TGTGCCAGCAGCGTGACTAGAGGGGCCGGCACCGGGGAGCTGTTTTTT
len: 15; v_gene: TRBV4-1; abundance: -; j_gene: TRBJ2-7; d_gene: TRBD1; CDR3aa: CASSQKGTGSYEQYF; CDR3nt: TGCGCCAGCAGCCAAAAGGGGACAGGGTCCTACGAGCAGTACTTC
len: 15; v_gene: TRBV2; abundance: -; j_gene: TRBJ2-5; d_gene: -; CDR3aa: CASSEVAGKGETQYF; CDR3nt: TGTGCCAGCAGTGAAGTCGCAGGAAAAGGCGAGACCCAGTACTTC
len: 14; v_gene: TRBV5-1; abundance: -; j_gene: TRBJ2-5; d_gene: TRBD1; CDR3aa: CASSSDRLQETQYF; CDR3nt: TGCGCCAGCAGTTCGGACAGGCTCCAAGAGACCCAGTACTTC
len: 14; v_gene: TRBV7-9; abundance: -; j_gene: TRBJ2-5; d_gene: -; CDR3aa: CASSFVDGQETQYF; CDR3nt: TGTGCCAGCAGCTTCGTGGACGGGCAAGAGACCCAGTACTTC
len: 15; v_gene: TRBV5-1; abundance: -; j_gene: TRBJ2-7; d_gene: -; CDR3aa: CASSLGTAFSYEQYF; CDR3nt: TGCGCCAGCAGCTTGGGAACAGCTTTCTCCTACGAGCAGTACTTC
len: 15; v_gene: TRBV7-9; abundance: -; j_gene: TRBJ1-5; d_gene: -; CDR3aa: CASSLQGYSNQPQHF; CDR3nt: TGTGCCAGCAGCTTACAGGGGTATAGCAATCAGCCCCAGCATTTT
len: 14; v_gene: TRBV7-2; abundance: -; j_gene: TRBJ2-1; d_gene: -; CDR3aa: CASSLGVRVDEQFF; CDR3nt: TGTGCCAGCAGCTTAGGGGTCAGGGTCGATGAGCAGTTCTTC